Listed here are 28 T cell receptor beta chains from one sample, sequenced in a study of T cells after posttransplantation cyclophosphamide. Clones were read by immunoSEQ multiplex PCR, and TCRdb kept only the in-frame ones, dropping some. The sample has under 30,000 clones, none seen only once. Material for sequencing was PBMCs. The receptors originated from an older woman in good health, CMV-negative, and a related stem cell transplant donor.

In its sample, this clone was seen many times. The V gene is TRBV10-2, the J gene TRBJ2-5; 7 bases match TRBD2. This CDR3 is 15 amino acids long. Germline assignment: CDR1 WSHSY and CDR2 SAAADI. With V trimmed by 4 bases and J by 2 bases, 7 bases remained unmatched. In DNA form, the CDR3 reads TGCGCCAGCAGTGGGCCAGCGGGGCGGCAAGAGACCCAGTACTTC. Protein sequence: CASSGPAGRQETQYF.

The rearrangement joins TRBV6-2 or TRBV6-3 to TRBJ2-2; 10 nucleotides match TRBD1. Germline V lookup: CDR1 MNHEY, CDR2 SVGEGT. V shed 2 bases, J shed 0 bases, and the junction held 3 bases outside the gene matches. CDR3 length: 17 residues. The CDR3 DNA reads TGTGCCAGCAGTTACGAGACAGGGGGCGCGAACACCGGGGAGCTGTTTTTT. Its protein is CASSYETGGANTGELFF.

This clone was detected many times. This chain connects TRBV2 to TRBJ2-7; possible D gene TRBD1, 6 bases. Germline loops: CDR1 SNHLY, CDR2 FYNNEI. V lost 3 bases and J 0 bases, leaving 12 bases between the germline ends. The CDR3 is made up of 15 amino acids. The CDR3 protein is CASSDRGVTSYEQYF. The CDR3, as DNA: TGTGCCAGCAGTGACAGGGGCGTGACCTCCTACGAGCAGTACTTC.

This chain connects TRBV6-6 to TRBJ1-1; D gene unclear. The CDR3 spans 13 residues. V was cut by 3 bases and J by 0 bases, with 5 bases left in between. Looked up from germline, CDR1 is MNHNY and CDR2 is SVGAGI (reference sequence). CDR3 sequence: CASSYTMNTEAFF. The CDR3 nucleotides are TGTGCCAGCAGTTATACTATGAACACTGAAGCTTTCTTT.

This clone was observed at least ten times. CDR3 sequence (DNA): TGTGCCAGCACCCACGGGGGGGCGCCAGGGACCGGGGAGCTGTTTTTT. Encoded protein: CASTHGGAPGTGELFF. The chain recombines TRBV5-4 with TRBJ2-2; 8 nucleotides match TRBD2. Trimming removed 6 bases from V and 5 bases from J; junction bases left unmatched: 12. This CDR3 region has 16 residues. Germline CDR1 reads SGHNT; CDR2 reads YYREEE (reference sequence). Full variable domain (outside the CDR3, taken from reference TRBV5-4 and TRBJ2-2): ETGVTQSPTHLIKTRGQQVTLRCSSQSGHNTVSWYQQALGQGPQFIFQYYREEENGRGNFPPRFSGLQFPNYSSELNVNALELDDSALYLCASTHGGAPGTGELFFGEGSRLTVL.

The table lists this clone with many counts. The rearrangement links TRBV19 to TRBJ2-1, with 9 bases lining up with TRBD2. The CDR3 runs 15 residues. Per germline, CDR1 LNHDA and CDR2 SQIVND (reference sequence). After removal of 5 bases from V and 10 bases from J, the junction contained 12 bases not matched to a gene. CDR3 protein: CASSPQRGALGEQFF. CDR3 sequence (DNA): TGTGCCAGTAGTCCACAGCGGGGGGCCCTGGGGGAGCAGTTCTTC.

This clone occurred many times. This chain connects TRBV28 to TRBJ1-1, with a tentative D call TRBD1 (6 bases). Germline lookup yields CDR1 MDHEN and CDR2 SYDVKM. This CDR3 has 15 amino acids. With 6 bases removed from V and 6 bases from J, the gap between germline ends came to 20 bases. CDR3 amino acids: CASRIGGQRAAEAFF. The CDR3 nucleotides are TGTGCCAGCAGGATTGGGGGCCAAAGGGCCGCTGAAGCTTTCTTT.

This clone occurred a few times. V and J are TRBV7-2 and TRBJ2-5; a weak D match, TRBD2 (5 bases). Germline V gene lookup returns CDR1 SGHTA and CDR2 FQGNSA. V was trimmed by 5 bases and J by 7 bases, leaving 17 bases between them. The CDR3 has 14 residues. This CDR3 reads CASSPQSREGTQYF. As DNA, the CDR3 is TGTGCCAGCAGCCCCCAGAGCCGAGAGGGGACCCAGTACTTC.

This clone was recorded at least ten times. J is TRBJ1-1 and V is TRBV6-5; D not resolved. Germline V gene sequence: CDR1 MNHEY, CDR2 SVGAGI. Deletions cut 6 bases from V and 3 bases from J, with 14 bases between. There are 14 residues in the CDR3. The CDR3 DNA is TGTGCCAGCAGGTCCAGGTTGGTGGACACTGAAGCTTTCTTT. Residues: CASRSRLVDTEAFF.

In this sample, this clone turned up many times. CDR3 residues: CASSRDYLGEQYF. CDR3 in DNA: TGTGCCAGCAGCCGGGACTATTTGGGCGAGCAGTACTTC. The J gene is TRBJ2-7, the V gene TRBV6-4, with 7 bases identical to TRBD2. The CDR3 is made up of 13 amino acids. The germline CDR1 and CDR2 sequences are MRHNA and SNTAGT. V was clipped by 6 bases and J by 6 bases; unmatched bases: 8.

This clone was detected ten times or more. The chain recombines TRBV6-5 with TRBJ1-4; tentative D call: TRBD1 (6 bases). Per germline, CDR1 MNHEY and CDR2 SVGAGI. The CDR3 spans 14 residues. V shed 6 bases and J shed 17 bases, with 25 bases lying between them. The CDR3 protein is CASRVSSGERSFFF. For the CDR3, the DNA is TGTGCCAGCAGAGTCTCGTCAGGGGAACGAAGCTTTTTTTTT.

This clone was seen more than once but under ten times. This CDR3 reads CASSPGIGGGETQYF. The CDR3 DNA is TGCGCCAGCAGCCCGGGGATCGGGGGGGGCGAGACCCAGTACTTC. This sequence joins TRBV5-1 and TRBJ2-5; 8 nucleotides match TRBD2. Germline assignment: CDR1 SGHRS and CDR2 YFSETQ. The CDR3 runs to 15 residues. V lost 4 bases and J lost 5; bases outside the gene matches: 10. Looking up the rest from reference TRBV5-1 and TRBJ2-5 gives the full variable domain: KAGVTQTPRYLIKTRGQQVTLSCSPISGHRSVSWYQQTPGQGLQFLFEYFSETQRNKGNFPGRFSGRQFSNSRSEMNVSTLELGDSALYLCASSPGIGGGETQYFGPGTRLLVL.

This clone was found many times. This chain links TRBV10-3 with TRBJ2-5; 9 nucleotides match TRBD2. Germline CDR1 and CDR2: ENHRY and SYGVKD. The CDR3 length is 15 residues. With V trimmed by 6 bases and J by 5 bases, 10 bases remained unmatched. The CDR3 region has the DNA TGTGCCATCAGGGCCCCGGCTAGCGGGGTTGAGACCCAGTACTTC. Translation gives CAIRAPASGVETQYF.

The table lists this clone with many counts. The V call is TRBV5-4, the J call TRBJ2-6, with D perhaps matching TRBD2 (6 bases). CDR3 length: 16 amino acids. The ends were cut back, 5 bases at V and 0 bases at J, with 12 bases in the middle. Germline V gene data show CDR1 as SGHNT and CDR2 as YYREEE (reference sequence). The CDR3 loop is CASRPRDSSGANVLTF. CDR3 nucleotide sequence: TGTGCCAGCAGGCCCAGGGACTCCTCTGGGGCCAACGTCCTGACTTTC.

The sample holds many counts of this clone. V and J are TRBV11-3 and TRBJ1-1, with D perhaps TRBD1 (5 bases). This CDR3 comprises 13 residues. Deletions cut 6 bases from V and 3 bases from J, with 11 bases between. The germline V gene encodes CDR1 SGHNT and CDR2 YENEEA. The CDR3 DNA follows: TGTGCCAGCAGAAGGGGAAGGGACACTGAAGCTTTCTTT. This sequence encodes CASRRGRDTEAFF.

This clone was found many times. This sequence joins TRBV27 and TRBJ2-2, with D maybe TRBD2 (7 bases). The CDR3 has 15 amino acids. Germline V gives CDR1 MNHEY, CDR2 SMNVEV (reference sequence). Trimming removed 6 bases at V and 2 bases at J, with 13 bases between. CDR3 loop: CASRKGGPNTGELFF. The CDR3 region has the DNA TGTGCCAGCAGGAAGGGGGGGCCTAACACCGGGGAGCTGTTTTTT.

This clone was detected many times. This chain's CDR3 is CASSQDRRDTQYF. The CDR3 region has the DNA TGCGCCAGCAGCCAAGATCGGCGGGATACGCAGTATTTT. The rearrangement links TRBV4-1 to TRBJ2-3; D unresolved. Germline V gene lookup returns CDR1 MGHRA and CDR2 YSYEKL. Trimming stripped 0 bases from V and 6 bases from J, with 7 bases between. This CDR3 is built from 13 residues.

This clone was counted many times. This chain connects TRBV28 to TRBJ2-7; the D gene is possibly TRBD1 (6 bases). Trimming removed 5 bases from V and 0 bases from J, with 14 bases in between. The germline V gene encodes CDR1 MDHEN and CDR2 SYDVKM. This CDR3 has 15 amino acids. CDR3 in amino acids: CASSPYTGTSYEQYF. CDR3 nucleotides: TGTGCCAGCAGTCCATACACAGGGACCTCCTACGAGCAGTACTTC.

This clone was observed many times. The genes are TRBV19 and TRBJ1-1; TRBD1 matches 7 bases. In germline, CDR1 is LNHDA, CDR2 SQIVND (reference sequence). The CDR3 extends over 17 amino acids. J gave up 1 base and V 0 bases, and 8 bases lay outside the gene matches. The CDR3 coding sequence is TGTGCCAGTAGTATAGAGGATAGGAGACAGGGGAACACTGAAGCTTTCTTT. This codes for CASSIEDRRQGNTEAFF.

This clone was recorded many times. The chain employs TRBV2 and TRBJ2-1; TRBD2 matches 9 bases. This CDR3 has 15 residues. After removal of 6 bases from V and 0 bases from J, the junction contained 3 bases not matched to a gene. Germline V gene lookup returns CDR1 SNHLY and CDR2 FYNNEI. The CDR3 region has the DNA TGTGCCAGCAGGGATAGCGGGAGCTCCTACAATGAGCAGTTCTTC. This encodes CASRDSGSSYNEQFF.

This clone has a count of ten or more. V is TRBV9 and J is TRBJ2-1; TRBD2 agrees at 8 bases. The CDR3 covers 15 residues. Trimming cost V 3 bases and J 4 bases; bases outside gene matches: 6. Germline CDR1 SGDLS, CDR2 YYNGEE. The CDR3 DNA reads as TGTGCCAGCAGCGCAACTAGCGGAGCTTACAATGAGCAGTTCTTC. This gives the protein CASSATSGAYNEQFF.

This clone showed up many times. The gene calls are TRBV30 and TRBJ1-3; 9 bases map to TRBD1. The CDR3 totals 15 residues. Germline assignment: CDR1 GTSNPN and CDR2 SVGIG (reference sequence). Trimming at V came to 0 bases and at J to 1 base, leaving 1 base not matched to a gene. In DNA, the CDR3 is TGTGCCTGGAGTGTACAGGGGGCGTCTGGAAACACCATATATTTT. This codes for CAWSVQGASGNTIYF.

This clone is labeled medium-sized. The rearrangement joins TRBV6-1 to TRBJ2-3; 9 nucleotides align to TRBD2. V dropped 7 bases and J dropped 6; count of bases not matched to a gene: 11. Germline lookup yields CDR1 MNHNS and CDR2 SASEGT. The CDR3 totals 15 residues. The CDR3 region has the DNA TGTGCCAGCACCGGGCTAGCGGGGCGTCCCGATACGCAGTATTTT. Translating it yields CASTGLAGRPDTQYF.

This clone was observed a few times. The chain employs TRBV12-3 or TRBV12-4 and TRBJ1-1; 7 positions agree with TRBD1. CDR3 length: 14 residues. The trim removed 6 bases at V and 1 base at J, leaving 5 bases unmatched. CDR3 bases: TGTGCCAGCAGCCGGGGACAGACGAACACTGAAGCTTTCTTT. It yields the protein CASSRGQTNTEAFF.

This clone was counted at least ten times. CDR3 sequence: CATFRVWGTEAFF. CDR3 nucleotides: TGTGCCACCTTCAGGGTCTGGGGCACTGAAGCTTTCTTT. The rearrangement uses TRBV19 and TRBJ1-1, with D perhaps TRBD1 (5 bases). The CDR3 length is 13 residues. Trimming cost V 10 bases and J 4 bases, with 16 bases left between them. Per the germline V gene, CDR1 is LNHDA and CDR2 is SQIVND (reference sequence).

This clone has at least ten counts. The chain employs TRBV27 and TRBJ2-7; 8 bases map to TRBD1. V lost 5 bases, J lost 5 bases, and 11 bases stayed unmatched. This CDR3 is built from 15 residues. Germline V gives CDR1 MNHEY, CDR2 SMNVEV (reference sequence). CDR3 amino acids: CASSLAVDRGNEQYF. The DNA of the CDR3 is TGTGCCAGCAGTCTGGCCGTCGACAGGGGCAACGAGCAGTACTTC.

The chain joins TRBV28 to TRBJ1-5; no definite D call. CDR3 length: 14 amino acids. The V gene lost 5 bases and the J gene lost 6 bases, with 14 bases spanning the gap. The germline CDR1 and CDR2 sequences are MDHEN and SYDVKM. The CDR3 region is CASSTPLGGQPQHF. DNA of the CDR3: TGTGCCAGCAGTACCCCCTTAGGCGGTCAGCCCCAGCATTTT.

This clone appeared a few times. The chain uses TRBV4-1 and TRBJ2-1, with D possibly being TRBD2 (6 bases). The CDR3 extends over 16 amino acids. V dropped 3 bases and J dropped 0 bases, with 12 bases sitting between them. CDR1 and CDR2 from the germline V gene are MGHRA and YSYEKL. The CDR3 bases are TGCGCCAGCAGCCAGATAGCGGAGCCCTCCTACAATGAGCAGTTCTTC. It codes for CASSQIAEPSYNEQFF.